Presented here are 26 T cell receptor beta chains from one specimen sequenced in a study of T-cell memory formation after mild COVID-19. TCRdb processed the 5' RACE reads anew with MiXCR; each CDR3 protein has one entry. The sample shows about 430,000 distinct CDR3 sequences, roughly 24% of them seen only once. Sequenced: PBMCs or a T cell subset sorted from them (not recorded which). The receptor source for this set is an adult woman who had mild COVID-19 (a few samples of this study predate the infection). Cell type and time point are not known.

The genes are TRBV5-6 and TRBJ1-5, with D perhaps TRBD1 (5 bases). Germline values: CDR1 SGHDT, CDR2 YYEEEE. The V and J ends lost 3 bases and 7 bases respectively, with 11 bases between them. The CDR3 loop spans 13 amino acids. CDR3 nucleotide sequence: TGTGCCAGCAGCTCCGTCCAGGGACAGCCCCAGCATTTT. This codes for CASSSVQGQPQHF.

This clonotype was observed at least ten times. The chain couples TRBV4-2 to TRBJ2-3; TRBD2 matches 10 bases. Trimming removed 2 bases from V and 2 bases from J; junction bases left unmatched: 4. The length of the CDR3 is 16 residues. CDR1 is LGHNA and CDR2 is YNFKEQ in the germline V gene. As DNA, the CDR3 is TGTGCCAGCAGCCAAACCGGGACTAGCGACACAGATACGCAGTATTTT. It is translated as CASSQTGTSDTDTQYF.

This clonotype was seen only a few times. V is TRBV20-1 and J is TRBJ2-7; perhaps TRBD2 as D (6 bases). From germline, CDR1 is DFQATT and CDR2 SNEGSKA (reference sequence). V gave up 6 bases and J gave up 2 bases, with 17 bases separating them. This CDR3 contains 14 residues. The CDR3 region has the DNA TGCAGTGCCCATTGGGGGACTCACCCCTACGAGCAGTACTTC. Translated, it gives CSAHWGTHPYEQYF.

V is TRBV7-6 and J is TRBJ2-3; TRBD2 matches at 9 bases. Germline values: CDR1 SGHVS, CDR2 FNYEAQ. V dropped 6 bases and J dropped 2; count of bases not matched to a gene: 9. This CDR3 has 16 amino acids. CDR3: CASSRMAGGHTDTQYF. In DNA, the CDR3 is TGTGCCAGCAGTAGAATGGCGGGGGGGCACACAGATACGCAGTATTTT.

The chain carries TRBV19 and TRBJ2-4; TRBD2 might be the D (5 bases). The CDR3 runs 14 residues. V was shortened by 8 bases and J by 1 base, with 12 bases between the two germline ends. The germline V gene has CDR1 LNHDA and CDR2 SQIVND (reference sequence). DNA of the CDR3: TGTGCCAGTTCCCCAACGGGGGCCAAAAACATTCAGTACTTC. This codes for CASSPTGAKNIQYF.

J is TRBJ2-3 and V is TRBV24-1; 10 bases are a match to TRBD1. Per the germline V gene, CDR1 is KGHDR and CDR2 is SFDVKD. CDR3 length equals 15 residues. The trim removed 3 bases at V and 4 bases at J, leaving 3 bases unmatched. The CDR3 DNA reads TGTGCCACCAGTGATCCCGGACAGGGGGCAGATACGCAGTATTTT. It translates to CATSDPGQGADTQYF.

The chain recombines TRBV20-1 with TRBJ2-2; perhaps TRBD2 as D (6 bases). This CDR3 region has 15 residues. The germline V gene encodes CDR1 DFQATT and CDR2 SNEGSKA (reference sequence). Trimming took 0 bases from V and 7 from J, leaving 15 bases between them. CDR3 DNA sequence: TGCAGTGCTAGAGACCAAGCGGAGGGAAACGGGGAGCTGTTTTTT. The encoded protein is CSARDQAEGNGELFF.

The chain uses TRBV3-1 and TRBJ2-7, with TRBD2 matching over 12 bases. Germline values: CDR1 LGHDT, CDR2 YNNKEL (reference sequence). V gave up 4 bases and J gave up 6 bases; unmatched junction bases: 19. The CDR3 runs to 19 residues. CDR3 loop: CASSLRPSSSGGASFEQYF. CDR3 sequence (DNA): TGTGCCAGCAGCCTAAGGCCATCCTCTAGCGGGGGGGCCTCGTTCGAGCAGTACTTC.

V usage is TRBV9 and J usage is TRBJ2-1; TRBD1 matches at 11 bases. The V gene end was trimmed by 3 bases and the J gene end by 4 bases; junction bases not matched to a gene: 9. The CDR3 is 17 amino acids. The germline V gene has CDR1 SGDLS and CDR2 YYNGEE. As DNA, the CDR3 is TGTGCCAGCAGCGAAGGTGGGACAGGGGGTAATTACAATGAGCAGTTCTTC. Its protein product is CASSEGGTGGNYNEQFF.

This clonotype was recorded a few times. CDR3 nucleotides: TGCAGCGTTGTAGGGCAGGGGATTCGGAGCTACGAGCAGTACTTC. Translation: CSVVGQGIRSYEQYF. V is TRBV29-1 and J is TRBJ2-7, with TRBD1 as a possible D gene (6 bases). The length of the CDR3 is 15 residues. V was pared by 4 bases and J by 3 bases, with 19 bases between. Germline loops: CDR1 SQVTM, CDR2 ANQGSEA.

This clonotype was observed a handful of times. This chain uses TRBV18 with TRBJ2-5; 7 bases map to TRBD2. J lost 5 bases, V lost 1 base, and 13 bases had no gene match. The CDR3 loop spans 17 amino acids. CDR1 and CDR2 (germline): KGHSH, LQKENI. CDR3 loop: CASSPLRLERGDETQYF. The CDR3 DNA is TGTGCCAGCTCACCACTCCGTTTGGAGCGGGGAGATGAGACCCAGTACTTC.

This clonotype was counted between two and nine times. J is TRBJ1-6 and V is TRBV7-2, with 8 bases that match TRBD1. With V trimmed by 1 base and J by 14 bases, 16 bases remained unmatched. Per germline, CDR1 SGHTA and CDR2 FQGNSA. The CDR3 has 17 residues. The CDR3 DNA sequence: TGTGCCAGCAGCTTAGATCCCGGGACAGGACCCGGCGGGGCCCTCCACTTT. This encodes CASSLDPGTGPGGALHF.

The chain couples TRBV15 to TRBJ2-3; D remains unclear. In germline, CDR1 is LNHNV, CDR2 YYDKDF (reference sequence). V lost 3 bases and J 6 bases, leaving 16 bases between the germline ends. The CDR3 has 15 residues. The CDR3 DNA sequence: TGTGCCACCAGCAGCCTAAGGCATGAGGACGATACGCAGTATTTT. Encoded protein: CATSSLRHEDDTQYF.

The chain is built from TRBV29-1 and TRBJ2-7; D not certain. Between the trimmed V and J ends, which lost 1 base and 2 bases, there was a span of 6 bases. CDR1 and CDR2 from the germline V gene are SQVTM and ANQGSEA. This CDR3 contains 12 residues. CDR3: CSVEVRAYEQYF. DNA of the CDR3: TGCAGCGTTGAAGTTCGGGCCTACGAGCAGTACTTC.

This clonotype was recorded once. The chain carries TRBV7-2 and TRBJ1-1; possible D gene TRBD1, 6 bases. Germline-derived CDR1 and CDR2 are SGHTA and FQGNSA. V dropped 1 base and J dropped 7 bases, with 13 bases sitting between them. The CDR3 has 14 residues. DNA of the CDR3: TGTGCCAGCAGCTTAGAACCGGGACATGATGAAGCTTTCTTT. This sequence encodes CASSLEPGHDEAFF.

This clonotype was counted only a few times. The chain joins TRBV25-1 to TRBJ2-2; TRBD2 matches at 7 bases. The V and J ends lost 10 bases and 8 bases, in that order; junction bases with no gene match: 7. Germline CDR1 is MGHDK and CDR2 is SYGVNS. The CDR3 consists of 12 residues. The CDR3 protein is CATTGAGGELFF. The CDR3 nucleotides read TGTGCCACCACGGGAGCGGGGGGGGAGCTGTTTTTT.

The chain carries TRBV4-3 and TRBJ1-1; D is ambiguous. V gave up 0 bases and J gave up 8 bases, with 13 bases separating them. The CDR3 totals 14 residues. Germline-derived CDR1 and CDR2 are LGHNA and YSLEER. CDR3 sequence: CASSQEGSLGEAFF. In DNA, the CDR3 is TGCGCCAGCAGCCAAGAAGGCAGCCTAGGAGAAGCTTTCTTT.

A single count supports this clonotype. V gene TRBV12-3 or TRBV12-4 combines with J gene TRBJ2-7; no firm D call. This CDR3 is 14 amino acids long. The ends were cut back, 0 bases at V and 8 bases at J, with 14 bases in the middle. In DNA form, the CDR3 reads TGTGCCAGCAGTTTAGCACTACTACTTGGCAAGCAGTACTTC. It yields the protein CASSLALLLGKQYF.

CDR3 bases: TGTGCCAGCAGCCACCAGGAGGGGACCACTGAAGCTTTCTTT. Its protein is CASSHQEGTTEAFF. This chain joins TRBV4-2 and TRBJ1-1, with D perhaps matching TRBD1 (5 bases). Germline V gene lookup returns CDR1 LGHNA and CDR2 YNFKEQ. Trimming stripped 3 bases from V and 4 bases from J, with 12 bases between. The CDR3 runs to 14 residues.

V usage is TRBV12-3 or TRBV12-4 and J usage is TRBJ2-6; no reliable D call. The length of the CDR3 is 17 residues. The V and J ends lost 8 bases and 0 bases respectively, with 17 bases between them. CDR3 in amino acids: CASGASDWSSGANVLTF. The CDR3 region has the DNA TGTGCCAGCGGAGCCAGCGATTGGAGCTCTGGGGCCAACGTCCTGACTTTC.

The chain is built from TRBV6-5 and TRBJ1-2; 7 bases map to TRBD1. After removal of 0 bases from V and 3 bases from J, the junction contained 7 bases not matched to a gene. In germline, CDR1 is MNHEY, CDR2 SVGAGI. CDR3 length: 16 residues. Written as DNA, the CDR3 is TGTGCCAGCAGTTACTCGAGGCTTGGGACAGACTATGGCTACACCTTC. Its protein product is CASSYSRLGTDYGYTF.

The rearrangement uses TRBV29-1 and TRBJ1-1; D is unclear. CDR3 length equals 13 residues. Trimming stripped 0 bases from V and 0 bases from J, with 5 bases between. Germline CDR1 reads SQVTM; CDR2 reads ANQGSEA. CDR3 DNA sequence: TGCAGCGTTGAAGATCCGGTGAACACTGAAGCTTTCTTT. It translates to CSVEDPVNTEAFF.

The chain has TRBV7-9 and TRBJ2-1; 13 bases map to TRBD2. The CDR3 covers 16 residues. V dropped 5 bases and J dropped 6; count of bases not matched to a gene: 7. In germline, CDR1 is SEHNR, CDR2 FQNEAQ (reference sequence). CDR3: CASSPRRTSGSNEQFF. The CDR3 DNA follows: TGTGCCAGCAGCCCCCGGAGGACTAGCGGGAGCAATGAGCAGTTCTTC.

The chain couples TRBV9 to TRBJ2-3; a possible D gene is TRBD2 (5 bases). CDR1 SGDLS and CDR2 YYNGEE come from the germline V gene. The CDR3 has 14 amino acids. Between the trimmed V and J ends, which lost 0 bases and 8 bases, there was a span of 13 bases. CDR3 sequence: CASSVEKDAGTQYF. For the CDR3, the DNA is TGTGCCAGCAGCGTAGAAAAAGACGCGGGTACGCAGTATTTT.

A few counts support this clonotype. This chain links TRBV12-3 or TRBV12-4 with TRBJ2-3; D remains unclear. CDR3 length: 15 residues. V lost 3 bases and J lost 3, with 13 bases in between. The CDR3 reads CASSFRGSTTDTQYF. In nucleotides, the CDR3 is TGTGCCAGCAGTTTCAGAGGCTCCACGACAGATACGCAGTATTTT.

The chain recombines TRBV12-3 or TRBV12-4 with TRBJ2-1; 7 nucleotides match TRBD1. J gave up 5 bases and V 5 bases, and 9 bases lay outside the gene matches. The CDR3 has 15 residues. CDR3 DNA: TGTGCCAGCAGTCAAGCCCGGACAGGAGACAATGAGCAGTTCTTC. This encodes CASSQARTGDNEQFF.